The T cell receptor (beta chain) under discussion was sequenced for a study of blood T cell repertoires in COVID-19. Study overall: Samples came from the United States, Italy and Spain, spanning acute and convalescent COVID-19. PBMCs, B-cell-depleted T cells, or T cells were the source of the cDNA or gDNA that made up the material.

In the study's own analysis: Quantification of nucleated cells was approximated via reference gene primer amplification. Only in-frame clones appear in the TCRdb table, and some are missing; sequencing was by immunoSEQ multiplex PCR. The V and J calls and the clone size are those of that table, but D and trimming were determined from the DNA. The sample has approximately 76,000 clones; roughly 80% are singletons. Trimming took 6 bases from V and 3 from J; bases not matched to a gene: 6. Germline-derived CDR1 and CDR2 are SGDLS and YYNGEE. This CDR3 comprises 15 residues. This chain links TRBV9 with TRBJ2-3; 11 bases fit TRBD2. The receptor was derived from a woman in her sixties with acute or convalescent COVID-19. Sequencing input: peripheral blood. The CDR3 sequence: CASNRLAGFTDTQYF. The CDR3 DNA reads as TGTGCCAGCAACCGACTAGCGGGGTTTACAGATACGCAGTATTTT.